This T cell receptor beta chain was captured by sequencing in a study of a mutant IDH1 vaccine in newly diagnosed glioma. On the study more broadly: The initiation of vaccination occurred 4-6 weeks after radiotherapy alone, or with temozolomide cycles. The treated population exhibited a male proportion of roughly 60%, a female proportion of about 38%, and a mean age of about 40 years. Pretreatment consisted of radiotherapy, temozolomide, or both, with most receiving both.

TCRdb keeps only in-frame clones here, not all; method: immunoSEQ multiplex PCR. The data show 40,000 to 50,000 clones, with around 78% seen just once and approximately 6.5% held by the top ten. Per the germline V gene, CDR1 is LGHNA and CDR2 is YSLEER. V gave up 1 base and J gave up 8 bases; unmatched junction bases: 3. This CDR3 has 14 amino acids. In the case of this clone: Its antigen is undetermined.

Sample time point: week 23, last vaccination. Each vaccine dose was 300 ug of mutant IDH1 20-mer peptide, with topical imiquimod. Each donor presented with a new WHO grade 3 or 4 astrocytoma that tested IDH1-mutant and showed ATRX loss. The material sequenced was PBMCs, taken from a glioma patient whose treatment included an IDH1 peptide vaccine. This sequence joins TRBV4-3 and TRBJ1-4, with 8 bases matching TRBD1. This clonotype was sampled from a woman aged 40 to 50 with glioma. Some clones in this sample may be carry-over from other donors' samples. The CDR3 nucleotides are TGCGCCAGCAGCCAAGTACAGGGGGGGGAAAAACTGTTTTTT. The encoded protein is CASSQVQGGEKLFF.